The 28 T cell receptor beta chains listed next were all sequenced from one sample in a study of blood T cell repertoires in COVID-19. The assay was immunoSEQ multiplex PCR, and TCRdb's table has in-frame clones only and misses some. The sample gives more than 130,000 clones, less than 85% of which show up once; about 7% is in the top ten. The source material was peripheral blood. All receptors come from a human donor in a cohort sampled during active COVID-19.

DNA for the CDR3: TGTGCCAGCAGCTTGGACAGCGGGGGGGCAAACGAGCAGTACTTC. Protein product: CASSLDSGGANEQYF. This chain connects TRBV7-2 to TRBJ2-7; 10 positions match TRBD2. Per germline, CDR1 SGHTA and CDR2 FQGNSA. CDR3 length equals 15 residues. V gave up 3 bases and J gave up 5 bases; unmatched junction bases: 7. Full variable domain (rest looked up from reference TRBV7-2 and TRBJ2-7): GAGVSQSPSNKVTEKGKDVELRCDPISGHTALYWYRQSLGQGLEFLIYFQGNSAPDKSGLPSDRFSAERTGGSVSTLTIQRTQQEDSAVYLCASSLDSGGANEQYFGPGTRLTVT.

V usage is TRBV21-1 and J usage is TRBJ1-2; the table names TRBD1, a call not compared with the DNA. TRBV21-1 is recorded as a pseudogene. The length of the CDR3 is 14 residues. The CDR3 DNA reads as TGTGCCAGCGTCAACAACCCCTTTGACTATGGCTACACCTTC. Protein sequence: CASVNNPFDYGYTF.

A remark on this clone: This sample also contains other DNA sequences that code for the same CDR3. Written as DNA, the CDR3 is TGTGCCATCAGATCGGACAGGGGCAATCAGCCCCAGCATTTT. The encoded protein is CAIRSDRGNQPQHF. This chain links TRBV10-3 with TRBJ1-5; the match to TRBD1 covers 8 bases. Looked up from germline, CDR1 is ENHRY and CDR2 is SYGVKD. The CDR3 runs to 14 residues. V was pared by 6 bases and J by 2 bases, with 3 bases of the junction left unmatched.

This chain uses TRBV3-1 (or the pseudogene TRBV3-2) with TRBJ2-5, with 9 bases identical to TRBD2. Germline CDR1 and CDR2: LGHDT and YNNKEL (reference sequence). The J segment lost 4 bases and the V segment lost 0 bases, leaving 3 bases of the junction unmatched. CDR3 size: 15 residues. The CDR3 is CASSQEAGGSETQYF. In DNA form, the CDR3 reads TGTGCCAGCAGCCAAGAAGCGGGGGGCTCAGAGACCCAGTACTTC.

CDR3 DNA: TGTGCCAGCAGCCCGCGACAGAACACTGAAGCTTTCTTT. As protein: CASSPRQNTEAFF. The chain couples TRBV9 to TRBJ1-1, with D uncertain. The V and J ends lost 4 bases and 1 base respectively, with 8 bases between them. Germline V CDR1 and CDR2: SGDLS, YYNGEE. The CDR3 loop spans 13 amino acids. Looking up the rest from reference TRBV9 and TRBJ1-1 gives the full variable domain: DSGVTQTPKHLITATGQRVTLRCSPRSGDLSVYWYQQSLDQGLQFLIQYYNGEERAKGNILERFSAQQFPDLHSELNLSSLELGDSALYFCASSPRQNTEAFFGQGTRLTVV.

V usage is TRBV19 and J usage is TRBJ1-1; 12 bases line up with TRBD1. The CDR3 consists of 16 residues. Germline V gene sequence: CDR1 LNHDA, CDR2 SQIVND (reference sequence). Germline trimming cut 6 bases from V and 3 bases from J; bases unmatched to any gene: 8. The CDR3 protein is CASRSPGQGAHTEAFF. DNA of the CDR3: TGTGCCAGTAGGTCCCCGGGACAGGGGGCCCACACTGAAGCTTTCTTT. The entire variable domain, with the rest obtained from reference TRBV19 and TRBJ1-1, is as follows: DGGITQSPKYLFRKEGQNVTLSCEQNLNHDAMYWYRQDPGQGLRLIYYSQIVNDFQKGDIAEGYSVSREKKESFPLTVTSAQKNPTAFYLCASRSPGQGAHTEAFFGQGTRLTVV.

The chain joins TRBV6-1 to TRBJ1-3; D gene uncertain. With 4 bases removed from V and 0 bases from J, the gap between germline ends came to 16 bases. The V gene's germline CDR1 is MNHNS and CDR2 SASEGT. This CDR3 is 17 amino acids long. CDR3 residues: CASSAKQTSGSGNTIYF. DNA for the CDR3: TGTGCCAGCAGTGCCAAACAAACGTCAGGCTCTGGAAACACCATATATTTT.

The CDR3: CASSLGGFSNYGYTF. Written as DNA, the CDR3 is TGTGCCAGCAGCTTAGGCGGGTTTAGTAACTATGGCTACACCTTC. The rearrangement joins TRBV7-8 to TRBJ1-2; D remains unclear. V lost 1 base to trimming and J lost 1 base, with 10 bases between them. The CDR3 length is 15 residues. Looked up from germline, CDR1 is SGHVS and CDR2 is FQNEAQ.

The chain links TRBV19 to TRBJ2-3, with D possibly being TRBD1 (5 bases). CDR1 is LNHDA and CDR2 is SQIVND in the germline V gene (reference sequence). CDR3 size: 16 residues. V was clipped by 5 bases and J by 3 bases, with 18 bases between them. The CDR3 loop is CASSLRQKSRTDTQYF. In DNA form, the CDR3 reads TGTGCCAGTAGTTTAAGACAGAAGTCCAGAACAGATACGCAGTATTTT.

The chain couples TRBV2 to TRBJ1-5; the match to TRBD1 covers 7 bases. Germline assignment: CDR1 SNHLY and CDR2 FYNNEI. Trimming took 5 bases from V and 7 from J; bases not matched to a gene: 14. CDR3 length equals 16 residues. CDR3 sequence: CASSSGQVASRQPQHF. Written as DNA, the CDR3 is TGTGCCAGCAGTTCCGGACAGGTAGCGTCGCGACAGCCCCAGCATTTT.

For the CDR3, the DNA is TGTGCCAGCAGGGGCTGGGGAGGGGAAAAACTGTTTTTT. Translation gives CASRGWGGEKLFF. The chain combines TRBV6-5 with TRBJ1-4; D not resolved. CDR1 and CDR2 from the germline V gene are MNHEY and SVGAGI. CDR3 length: 13 amino acids. With 6 bases removed from V and 8 bases from J, the gap between germline ends came to 13 bases.

The chain has TRBV7-6 and TRBJ2-5, with a possible D match to TRBD1 (6 bases). V gave up 1 base and J gave up 4 bases, with 16 bases separating them. The CDR3 extends over 16 amino acids. Germline CDR1 reads SGHVS; CDR2 reads FNYEAQ. The CDR3 spells CASSLGGYRVPETQYF. CDR3 DNA sequence: TGTGCCAGCAGCTTAGGAGGGTACAGGGTTCCAGAGACCCAGTACTTC.

The chain employs TRBV10-3 and TRBJ2-2; TRBD1 aligns across 8 bases. V lost 5 bases to trimming and J lost 3 bases; unmatched junction nucleotides: 5. CDR1 ENHRY and CDR2 SYGVKD come from the germline V gene. The CDR3 has 15 amino acids. The CDR3 loop is CAISLGQGHTGELFF. The CDR3 nucleotides are TGTGCCATCAGTTTAGGACAGGGACACACCGGGGAGCTGTTTTTT.

This clone was detected a few times. This chain connects TRBV2 to TRBJ2-2; D possibly corresponds to TRBD2 (6 bases). Germline lookup yields CDR1 SNHLY and CDR2 FYNNEI. Trimming took off 7 bases at V and 9 bases at J, with 18 bases between the two ends. The CDR3 runs 14 residues. The CDR3 DNA reads as TGTGCCAGCATCCCTGGGGAAGCGGGTAGGGAGCTGTTTTTT. Amino acid sequence: CASIPGEAGRELFF.

The genes are TRBV6-5 and TRBJ1-1, with TRBD1 matching 11 bases. Germline-derived CDR1 and CDR2 are MNHEY and SVGAGI. J was trimmed by 3 bases and V by 6 bases; bases with no gene match: 3. The CDR3 is made up of 14 amino acids. CDR3: CASRRDRGYTEAFF. As DNA, the CDR3 is TGTGCCAGCAGGCGGGACAGGGGGTACACTGAAGCTTTCTTT.

The chain is built from TRBV28 and TRBJ2-3; 11 nucleotides align to TRBD2. From germline, CDR1 is MDHEN and CDR2 SYDVKM. The CDR3 is made up of 16 amino acids. V lost 4 bases, J lost 3 bases, and 6 bases stayed unmatched. This CDR3 is CASSSAGTSGTDTQYF. Written as DNA, the CDR3 is TGTGCCAGCAGTTCCGCCGGGACTAGCGGTACAGATACGCAGTATTTT.

This chain connects TRBV7-8 to TRBJ1-1; D might be TRBD1 (5 bases). Per the germline V gene, CDR1 is SGHVS and CDR2 is FQNEAQ. V dropped 5 bases and J dropped 1 base, with 11 bases sitting between them. The CDR3 length is 14 residues. The CDR3 reads CASSLIQGNTEAFF. DNA of the CDR3: TGTGCCAGCAGCCTGATTCAGGGGAACACTGAAGCTTTCTTT. The variable domain in full, with the rest retrieved from reference TRBV7-8 and TRBJ1-1, is GAGVSQSPRYKVAKRGQDVALRCDPISGHVSLFWYQQALGQGPEFLTYFQNEAQLDKSGLPSDRFFAERPEGSVSTLKIQRTQQEDSAVYLCASSLIQGNTEAFFGQGTRLTVV.

The rearrangement joins TRBV6-1 to TRBJ1-1; D is unresolved. Deletions cut 2 bases from V and 1 base from J, with 8 bases between. Looked up from germline, CDR1 is MNHNS and CDR2 is SASEGT. The CDR3 is 14 residues long. The CDR3 reads CASSENFRNTEAFF. In nucleotides, the CDR3 is TGTGCCAGCAGTGAAAACTTTCGGAACACTGAAGCTTTCTTT.

The V and J genes are TRBV3-1 (or the pseudogene TRBV3-2) and TRBJ2-3; a weak D match, TRBD1 (5 bases). The CDR3 has 15 residues. CDR1 and CDR2 from the germline V gene are LGHDT and YNNKEL (reference sequence). V lost 1 base, J lost 1 base, and 9 bases lay in between. The CDR3, as DNA: TGTGCCAGCAGCCAAGGGAGACAGCGCACAGATACGCAGTATTTT. Protein product: CASSQGRQRTDTQYF.

This clone was found once. This chain links TRBV28 with TRBJ2-7, with D perhaps matching TRBD1 (6 bases). This CDR3 is built from 13 residues. Germline CDR1 is MDHEN and CDR2 is SYDVKM. Trimming pared 4 bases from V and 4 bases from J, leaving 11 bases between. The CDR3 DNA is TGTGCCAGCAGTTCCGGGACACTTTACGAGCAGTACTTC. As protein: CASSSGTLYEQYF. The full variable domain, with the rest looked up from reference TRBV28 and TRBJ2-7, is DVKVTQSSRYLVKRTGEKVFLECVQDMDHENMFWYRQDPGLGLRLIYFSYDVKMKEKGDIPEGYSVSREKKERFSLILESASTNQTSMYLCASSSGTLYEQYFGPGTRLTVT.

The gene calls are TRBV19 and TRBJ2-3; 7 nucleotides line up with TRBD1. The germline CDR1 and CDR2 sequences are LNHDA and SQIVND (reference sequence). With 3 bases clipped from V and 2 bases from J, the junction kept 11 bases outside the gene matches. CDR3 size: 17 residues. The DNA of the CDR3 is TGTGCCAGTAGTATCGGGACAGCTCTAGTCAACACAGATACGCAGTATTTT. As protein: CASSIGTALVNTDTQYF.

This chain links TRBV10-3 with TRBJ2-7; TRBD1 agrees at 8 bases. The CDR3 sequence is 13 residues long. The junction had 6 bases not matched to a gene; V was cut back by 7 bases and J by 4 bases. CDR1 ENHRY and CDR2 SYGVKD come from the germline V gene. The CDR3 nucleotides read TGTGCCATCACCCCGGACAGGGCGTACGAGCAGTACTTC. It yields the protein CAITPDRAYEQYF.

This clone appeared once. V gene TRBV9 combines with J gene TRBJ2-1; D is possibly TRBD2 (5 bases). The CDR3 spans 15 residues. Looked up from germline, CDR1 is SGDLS and CDR2 is YYNGEE. The V end lost 1 base, the J end lost 5 bases, and 13 bases lay between the germline ends. The CDR3 loop reads CASSVRAGSDNEQFF. For the CDR3, the DNA is TGTGCCAGCAGCGTACGTGCGGGCTCGGACAATGAGCAGTTCTTC.

This rearrangement joins TRBV7-3 to TRBJ1-1; D is possibly TRBD1 (6 bases). The germline V and J ends were trimmed by 9 bases and 1 base, with 12 bases remaining between them. The CDR3 contains 13 residues. Germline V CDR1 and CDR2: SGHTA, FQGTGA. This chain's CDR3 is CASAGQTNTEAFF. The DNA for the CDR3 is TGTGCCAGTGCAGGACAGACGAACACTGAAGCTTTCTTT. The whole variable domain, remainder taken from reference TRBV7-3 and TRBJ1-1, is GAGVSQTPSNKVTEKGKYVELRCDPISGHTALYWYRQSLGQGPEFLIYFQGTGAADDSGLPNDRFFAVRPEGSVSTLKIQRTERGDSAVYLCASAGQTNTEAFFGQGTRLTVV.

The chain links TRBV7-3 to TRBJ2-3; TRBD2 agrees at 14 bases. Germline V gene lookup returns CDR1 SGHTA and CDR2 FQGTGA. V dropped 5 bases and J dropped 6; count of bases not matched to a gene: 4. There are 15 residues in the CDR3. CDR3 loop: CASSPRTSGGDTQYF. The CDR3 bases are TGTGCCAGCAGCCCCAGGACTAGCGGGGGGGATACGCAGTATTTT.

In this sample, this clone turned up a few times. J is TRBJ2-7 and V is TRBV7-9, with a weak D call TRBD2 (6 bases). The V end was cut by 5 bases, the J end by 4 bases, with 9 bases between. Germline-derived CDR1 and CDR2 are SEHNR and FQNEAQ (reference sequence). The CDR3 runs 12 residues. The CDR3: CASSPGRYEQYF. The CDR3, as DNA: TGTGCCAGCAGCCCCGGGAGATACGAGCAGTACTTC.

The chain combines TRBV25-1 with TRBJ2-1; TRBD2 matches 7 bases. CDR3 length: 15 residues. The germline CDR1 and CDR2 sequences are MGHDK and SYGVNS. Trimming cost V 1 base and J 6 bases; bases outside gene matches: 6. The CDR3 DNA reads TGTGCCAGCAGTGAATCTGGGACTAATACCAATGAGCAGTTCTTC. As protein: CASSESGTNTNEQFF.

The chain combines TRBV7-2 with TRBJ2-7, with TRBD1 matching 8 bases. The germline V gene encodes CDR1 SGHTA and CDR2 FQGNSA. The CDR3 totals 15 residues. The trim removed 8 bases at V and 1 base at J, leaving 10 bases unmatched. CDR3: CASRRQDRVSYEQYF. Here the CDR3 DNA reads TGTGCCAGCCGACGGCAGGACAGGGTATCCTACGAGCAGTACTTC.